This T cell receptor beta chain came from a study of shared clonotypes between healthy human individuals. The germline gives CDR1 ENHRY, CDR2 SYGVKD. There are 16 residues in the CDR3. The trim removed 0 bases at V and 1 base at J, leaving 1 base unmatched. The study, taken as a whole, reports: Represented genetic and exposure-history diversity was restricted by having few donors.

TCRdb keeps only in-frame clones here, not all; method: immunoSEQ multiplex PCR. The table shows 950,000 to 1,300,000 clones, with approximately 68% occurring only once. This clone was counted between two and nine times. Its antigen is unknown. Memory CD4+ cells were the fraction left after CD45RA+ naive selection. The TCR originated in a young man in good health. V and J are TRBV10-3 and TRBJ2-5; TRBD2 aligns across 11 bases. Sequenced: memory CD4+ T cells sorted from blood. Subset denoted: CD45RA-negative fraction. CDR3 nucleotides: TGTGCCATCAGTGAGTCGGGGACTAGCGGCCAAGAGACCCAGTACTTC. Residues: CAISESGTSGQETQYF.